Below are 12 T cell receptor beta chains sequenced from a single sample in a study of monozygotic twins with inflammatory bowel disease. No DNA is given; TCRdb re-called the 5' RACE reads and lists each CDR3 protein once. This listing includes 200,000 to 250,000 distinct CDR3 sequences. The sequenced sample was blood. Receptor source: a human donor with ulcerative colitis or Crohn's disease, or a healthy co-twin of an affected twin (not recorded which).

The chain recombines TRBV15 with TRBJ2-2; TCRdb reports TRBD1, a call that lacks DNA to check it against. The germline CDR1 and CDR2 sequences are LNHNV and YYDKDF (reference sequence). The CDR3 loop spans 18 amino acids. The chain's CDR3 is CATSRDPVGRVNTGELFF.

The chain joins TRBV11-2 to TRBJ1-1. CDR1 and CDR2 from the germline V gene are SGHAT and FQNNGV. This CDR3 comprises 13 residues. The CDR3 sequence: CASGRLGMTEAFF.

J is TRBJ1-3 and V is TRBV7-6; with no DNA, the TCRdb D assignment of TRBD1 cannot be verified. CDR1 and CDR2 from the germline V gene are SGHVS and FNYEAQ. The CDR3 extends over 19 amino acids. The CDR3 loop is CASSLVRGTGTSSGNTIYF.

V usage is TRBV7-8 and J usage is TRBJ2-1; TCRdb returns TRBD2, unconfirmable since there is no DNA. CDR1 and CDR2 (germline): SGHVS, FQNEAQ. The CDR3 runs 17 residues. Here the CDR3 reads CASSLGAGTSSVSEQFF.

The J gene is TRBJ2-3, the V gene TRBV7-3. Per germline, CDR1 SGHTA and CDR2 FQGTGA. This CDR3 has 14 amino acids. CDR3 amino acids: CASSFNGETDTQYF.

Here the CDR3 reads CASSLETSGYNEQFF. This chain uses TRBV27 with TRBJ2-1; TCRdb picks TRBD2, but there is no DNA to check that call. Germline-derived CDR1 and CDR2 are MNHEY and SMNVEV (reference sequence). The CDR3 extends over 15 amino acids.

The chain couples TRBV10-3 to TRBJ2-5; there is no DNA to check the TCRdb D call of TRBD1. Germline lookup yields CDR1 ENHRY and CDR2 SYGVKD. The CDR3 runs to 12 residues. CDR3 loop: CAIAGGGDTQYF.

The chain joins TRBV19 to TRBJ2-3; the TCRdb D gene call, TRBD1, has no DNA to confirm it. Germline-derived CDR1 and CDR2 are LNHDA and SQIVND (reference sequence). The CDR3 spans 13 residues. This CDR3 is CASRDSLTDTQYF.

This chain connects TRBV7-2 to TRBJ2-3; no DNA is available, so the TRBD1 call from TCRdb remains unchecked. Germline CDR1 is SGHTA and CDR2 is FQGNSA. The CDR3 is 15 amino acids. Here the CDR3 reads CASSPGWGGVDTQYF.

The chain carries TRBV7-9 and TRBJ2-1; TCRdb names TRBD1, which stays unverified in the absence of DNA. Germline V gene data show CDR1 as SEHNR and CDR2 as FQNEAQ (reference sequence). The CDR3 totals 13 residues. The CDR3 sequence: CASSSTGSSEQFF.

The J gene is TRBJ2-1, the V gene TRBV4-2; TCRdb calls TRBD2, which cannot be checked without DNA. The CDR3 runs to 15 residues. CDR1 is LGHNA and CDR2 is YNFKEQ in the germline V gene. This CDR3 reads CASSQEESSGTEQFF.

This CDR3 reads CASSSPPMGREEQYF. The V call is TRBV12-3 or TRBV12-4, the J call TRBJ2-7; TCRdb picks TRBD1, but there is no DNA to check that call. CDR3 length: 15 amino acids.